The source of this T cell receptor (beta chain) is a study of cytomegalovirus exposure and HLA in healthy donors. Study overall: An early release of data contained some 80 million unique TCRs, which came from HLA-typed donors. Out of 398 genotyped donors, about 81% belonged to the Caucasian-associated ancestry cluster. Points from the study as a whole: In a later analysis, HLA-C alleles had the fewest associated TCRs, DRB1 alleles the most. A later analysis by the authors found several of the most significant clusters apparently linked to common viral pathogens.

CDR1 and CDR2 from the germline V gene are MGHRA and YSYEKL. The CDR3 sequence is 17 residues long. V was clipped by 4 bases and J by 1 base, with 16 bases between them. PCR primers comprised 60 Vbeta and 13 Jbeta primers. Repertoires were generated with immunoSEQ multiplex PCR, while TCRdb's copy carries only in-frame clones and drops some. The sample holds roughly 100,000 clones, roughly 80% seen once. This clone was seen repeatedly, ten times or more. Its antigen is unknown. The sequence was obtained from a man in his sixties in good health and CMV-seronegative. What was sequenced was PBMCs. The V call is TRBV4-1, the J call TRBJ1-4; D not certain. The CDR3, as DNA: TGCGCCAGCAGCCTTACCACGCGGGTCGTAACTAATGAAAAACTGTTTTTT. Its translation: CASSLTTRVVTNEKLFF.